This entry features one T cell receptor (beta chain) sequence. The data belong to a study of blood T cell repertoires in COVID-19. Study-level information: The samples span acute and convalescent COVID-19 from the United States, Italy and Spain. PBMCs, B-cell-depleted T cells, or T cells provided the cDNA or gDNA that made up the material.

Original processing notes: The assay estimated nucleated cells by amplifying reference gene primers. Data came from immunoSEQ multiplex PCR; TCRdb stores just in-frame clones and leaves some out. Clone size and V and J calls were adopted from that table, with D and trimming inferred from the DNA. Here the sample spans some 51,000 clones, 88% being singletons. The CDR3 loop spans 12 amino acids. V gave up 0 bases and J gave up 13 bases; unmatched junction bases: 8. CDR1 is GTSNPN and CDR2 is SVGIG in the germline V gene (reference sequence). Material: peripheral blood. The clonotype comes from a man in his forties or fifties with active COVID-19. This chain joins TRBV30 and TRBJ2-7, with 8 nucleotides matching TRBD1. As DNA, the CDR3 is TGTGCCTGGAGTGTACGTGGGGACAGGCGCTACTTC. Translated: CAWSVRGDRRYF.